This is a list of T cell receptor beta chains from one sample in a study of cytomegalovirus exposure and HLA in healthy donors. The repertoire was sequenced with immunoSEQ multiplex PCR; TCRdb's copy has only in-frame clones and lacks some. Of about 140,000 clones in the sample, roughly 79% were seen once. The sequenced sample consisted of PBMCs. These receptors all stem from a woman aged 40 to 50 in good health and CMV-seronegative. Both conserved end residues are part of each CDR3. Fields, in order: clone size, V gene, J gene, CDR3 protein. Expanded clones get a size class; other rows say once, few or many, or leave the size out.

.	TRBV11-1	TRBJ2-3	CASSSMTSGTSTDTQYF
.	TRBV11-3	TRBJ2-1	CASSWGAGGPNEQFF
.	TRBV28	TRBJ2-1	CASSFFKWDRGRHYEQFF
.	TRBV2	TRBJ1-5	CASSEQGASQPQHF
.	TRBV7-9	TRBJ1-1	CASRQGLMNTEAFF
.	TRBV27	TRBJ1-5	CASSQYTGTGGNQPQHF
.	TRBV19	TRBJ2-7	CASKGQAYEQYF
.	TRBV27	TRBJ1-5	CASSLSPGQGRNQPQHF
.	TRBV18	TRBJ2-7	CASSPGESTSYEQYF
.	TRBV6-5	TRBJ1-1	CASSYPAETMNTEAFF
.	TRBV4-2	TRBJ2-5	CASSQGMGEETQYF
.	TRBV15	TRBJ2-7	CATSRDQARSGSLGEQYF
.	TRBV6-5	TRBJ1-2	CASSRPGDYGYTF
few	TRBV15	TRBJ1-2	CATSRDQTGANYGYTF
.	TRBV15	TRBJ2-3	CATRSFRGGGSDTQYF
.	TRBV5-1	TRBJ2-3	CASSLGDFQSTDTQYF
.	TRBV7-2	TRBJ2-5	CASSAPDFKETQYF
.	TRBV29-1	.	CSVGGLAGYEQYF
.	TRBV28	TRBJ1-1	CASSLITGTDNEAFF
few	TRBV6-5	TRBJ1-2	CASSWRQGEGYTF
.	TRBV7-2	TRBJ2-7	CASSSRPWERTYEQYF
.	TRBV7-6	TRBJ2-2	CASSLTTGGLMNTGELFF
.	TRBV7-8	TRBJ2-1	CASSLGGLADSYNEQFF
.	TRBV27	TRBJ1-1	CASSRRDRDGFGTEAFF
.	TRBV5-4	TRBJ1-2	CASSSTSSSDLYGYTF
.	TRBV6-4	TRBJ1-1	CASSSSPGTTEAFF
.	TRBV5-6	TRBJ2-7	CASSTLGPTGPYEQYF
.	TRBV18	TRBJ2-5	CASSPREGHETQYF
.	TRBV27	TRBJ2-2	CASSFLGEGPRRELFF
.	TRBV6-6	TRBJ2-1	CASSYSVEEDNEQFF
once	TRBV28	TRBJ2-7	CASHAWASYEQYF
.	TRBV7-6	TRBJ2-2	CASSPPGRSAGELFF
few	TRBV7-2	.	CASSLDRDEQYF
.	TRBV19	TRBJ1-2	CASRGQGVIRYTF
.	TRBV19	TRBJ2-5	CASSPRQETQYF
.	TRBV7-2	TRBJ2-5	CASSPTGTETQYF
.	TRBV14	TRBJ2-1	CASSQVPSGSGEQFF
.	TRBV19	TRBJ2-1	CASSISRVGSNEQFF
.	TRBV18	TRBJ2-7	CASSRGQAYEQYF
.	TRBV28	TRBJ2-2	CASSLGGLGTGELFF